This entry concerns a single T cell receptor beta chain. Its specificity is unknown. Focal radiation plus CTLA-4 blockade with ipilimumab was given to patients with chemo-refractory metastatic non-small-cell lung cancer. Germline CDR1 SGHVS, CDR2 FQNEAQ. V was pared by 2 bases and J by 15 bases, with 17 bases between. The CDR3 runs to 13 residues. The data derive from a study of radiotherapy plus CTLA-4 blockade in lung cancer. The study, taken as a whole, reports: Response was reportedly best predicted by early blood T cell clone dynamics, with interferon-beta.

Assay used: immunoSEQ multiplex PCR; TCRdb lists only in-frame clones, some missing. The repertoire holds over 95,000 clones, with around 74% as singletons. The sequenced sample was peripheral blood, obtained from a patient treated with radiotherapy plus ipilimumab. The receptor comes from a human donor with non-small cell lung cancer who had a partial response to radiotherapy plus ipilimumab. Some clones in this sample may be carry-over from other donors' samples. The V and J genes are TRBV7-8 and TRBJ2-1, with D perhaps TRBD2 (7 bases). The CDR3 coding sequence is TGTGCCAGCAGCTTAAGCGGCGGGGGACAACCGTTCTTC. Its translation: CASSLSGGGQPFF.